The T cell receptor (beta chain) under discussion was sequenced for a study of shared clonotypes between healthy human individuals. Memory CD4+ cells were the fraction left after CD45RA+ naive selection. The V end was cut by 6 bases, the J end by 4 bases, with 7 bases between. This CDR3 has 11 amino acids. CDR1 is SQVTM and CDR2 is ANQGSEA in the germline V gene. On this clone itself: Other DNA sequences in the sample encode the same CDR3.

Some clones are missing from TCRdb's copy, which holds only in-frame ones; the method was immunoSEQ multiplex PCR. This table holds about 1 million clones, roughly 75% found once. The receptor's source is a man between 18 and 29 years old in good health. The chain employs TRBV29-1 and TRBJ2-1, with D tentatively TRBD1 (6 bases). The sequenced material came from memory CD4+ T cells sorted from blood. Indicated subset: CD45RA-negative fraction. The CDR3 DNA reads TGCAGCGTCGGACAGTACAATGAGCAGTTCTTC. This sequence encodes CSVGQYNEQFF.